The next 21 T cell receptor beta chains were all read from a single sample in a study of blood T cell repertoires in COVID-19. The table came from immunoSEQ multiplex PCR; TCRdb's copy has only in-frame clones and leaves some out. The data contain about 430,000 clones, 80% to 90% of them singletons. The specimen sequenced was peripheral blood. Receptors originate from a man aged 18 to 35 with COVID-19, enrolled during active disease.

The chain carries TRBV25-1 and TRBJ2-1, with 9 positions matching TRBD2. The ends lost 1 base at V and 4 bases at J; junction bases unmatched: 2. CDR1 is MGHDK and CDR2 is SYGVNS in the germline V gene. CDR3 length: 15 amino acids. The DNA for the CDR3 is TGTGCCAGCAGTGAATCGCTAGCGGGGTACAATGAGCAGTTCTTC. This sequence encodes CASSESLAGYNEQFF. The variable domain in full, with the rest retrieved from reference TRBV25-1 and TRBJ2-1, is EADIYQTPRYLVIGTGKKITLECSQTMGHDKMYWYQQDPGMELHLIHYSYGVNSTEKGDLSSESTVSRIRTEHFPLTLESARPSHTSQYLCASSESLAGYNEQFFGPGTRLTVL.

The gene calls are TRBV13 and TRBJ1-1; no firm D call. Trimming shortened V by 6 bases and J by 7 bases, and 18 bases separated the two germline ends. Germline V lookup: CDR1 PRHDT, CDR2 FYEKMQ (reference sequence). This CDR3 has 14 residues. In nucleotides, the CDR3 is TGTGCCAGCAGGTTCGTTACAGAACCAGATGAAGCTTTCTTT. This translates into CASRFVTEPDEAFF.

The rearrangement uses TRBV18 and TRBJ1-4, with 7 bases that match TRBD1. The CDR3 contains 15 residues. V dropped 5 bases and J dropped 3; count of bases not matched to a gene: 6. CDR1 and CDR2 from the germline V gene are KGHSH and LQKENI. This CDR3 is CASSTLQGANEKLFF. The CDR3 DNA is TGTGCCAGCTCAACGCTCCAGGGGGCTAATGAAAAACTGTTTTTT.

J is TRBJ2-7 and V is TRBV11-2, with 7 bases identical to TRBD2. In germline, CDR1 is SGHAT, CDR2 FQNNGV. Losses at the gene ends were 5 bases for V and 0 bases for J; bases not matched to a gene: 4. The CDR3 runs to 14 residues. As DNA, the CDR3 is TGTGCCAGCAGCGTGAGGGAGGGCTCCTACGAGCAGTACTTC. It yields the protein CASSVREGSYEQYF.

The table lists this clone with a few counts. The J gene is TRBJ2-7, the V gene TRBV14; 12 nucleotides align to TRBD2. In germline, CDR1 is SGHDN, CDR2 FVKESK. V shed 4 bases and J 2 bases; nucleotides not matched to a gene: 3. This CDR3 is 15 amino acids long. Here the CDR3 DNA reads TGTGCCAGCAGCCCGACTAGCGGGGGACCCTACGAGCAGTACTTC. It translates to CASSPTSGGPYEQYF.

The J gene is TRBJ2-2, the V gene TRBV27; perhaps TRBD1 as D (6 bases). Germline V gene sequence: CDR1 MNHEY, CDR2 SMNVEV (reference sequence). Trimming removed 2 bases from V and 5 bases from J, with 9 bases in between. The CDR3 spans 14 residues. CDR3 sequence (DNA): TGTGCCAGCAGTTTAAGGGGGACGACCGGGGAGCTGTTTTTT. Translation gives CASSLRGTTGELFF.

The chain employs TRBV19 and TRBJ1-3, with unresolved D. The CDR3 loop spans 13 amino acids. From germline, CDR1 is LNHDA and CDR2 SQIVND (reference sequence). V lost 4 bases to trimming and J lost 0 bases, with 4 bases between them. CDR3 sequence reads: CASSKYSGNTIYF. Written as DNA, the CDR3 is TGTGCCAGTAGTAAATACTCTGGAAACACCATATATTTT. The full variable domain, completed using reference TRBV19 and TRBJ1-3, is DGGITQSPKYLFRKEGQNVTLSCEQNLNHDAMYWYRQDPGQGLRLIYYSQIVNDFQKGDIAEGYSVSREKKESFPLTVTSAQKNPTAFYLCASSKYSGNTIYFGEGSWLTVV.

The chain has TRBV2 and TRBJ2-4; TRBD2 agrees at 9 bases. There are 19 residues in the CDR3. V was pared by 6 bases and J by 1 base, with 16 bases of the junction left unmatched. Germline lookup yields CDR1 SNHLY and CDR2 FYNNEI. The CDR3, as DNA: TGTGCCAGCAGGAGCTTAGCGGGAGTGGCGAACGCTGCCAAAAACATTCAGTACTTC. Translated, it gives CASRSLAGVANAAKNIQYF.

The V gene is TRBV5-5, the J gene TRBJ2-7, with TRBD1 identical over 7 bases. After removal of 1 base from V and 3 bases from J, the junction contained 4 bases not matched to a gene. CDR1 is SGHKS, CDR2 YYEKEE, per germline (reference sequence). The CDR3 runs 14 residues. CDR3 in DNA: TGTGCCAGCAGCTTGCTAGGGGGCGGCTACGAGCAGTACTTC. Protein: CASSLLGGGYEQYF. The full variable domain, with the rest looked up from reference TRBV5-5 and TRBJ2-7, is DAGVTQSPTHLIKTRGQQVTLRCSPISGHKSVSWYQQVLGQGPQFIFQYYEKEERGRGNFPDRFSARQFPNYSSELNVNALLLGDSALYLCASSLLGGGYEQYFGPGTRLTVT.

The V gene is TRBV10-3, the J gene TRBJ1-6; TRBD1 matches 7 bases. The CDR3 is 16 residues long. CDR1 and CDR2 from the germline V gene are ENHRY and SYGVKD. V shed 3 bases, J shed 7 bases, and the junction held 9 bases outside the gene matches. In DNA form, the CDR3 reads TGTGCCATCAGTGAAGCTCCGGGACAGAGGAATTCACCCCTCCACTTT. This sequence encodes CAISEAPGQRNSPLHF.

This chain joins TRBV2 and TRBJ2-7; 7 positions agree with TRBD2. The germline V gene encodes CDR1 SNHLY and CDR2 FYNNEI. The CDR3 has 11 residues. The V segment lost 9 bases and the J segment 6 bases; nucleotides outside the gene matches: 5. The CDR3 DNA sequence: TGTGCCAGAGAGGGAGGGCGCGAGCAGTACTTC. It translates to CAREGGREQYF.

This chain links TRBV7-2 with TRBJ1-3; 8 bases line up with TRBD1. With V trimmed by 1 base and J by 4 bases, 6 bases remained unmatched. The CDR3 totals 16 residues. Germline assignment: CDR1 SGHTA and CDR2 FQGNSA. The DNA for the CDR3 is TGTGCCAGCAGCTTAGGATACAGGGGGTCGGGAAACACCATATATTTT. Amino acids: CASSLGYRGSGNTIYF.

This chain links TRBV6-1 with TRBJ2-7, with no clear D. CDR3 size: 13 residues. Germline values: CDR1 MNHNS, CDR2 SASEGT. Trimming removed 1 base at V and 3 bases at J, with 7 bases between. The CDR3: CASSEVTYYEQYF. The CDR3 bases are TGTGCCAGCAGTGAAGTTACCTACTACGAGCAGTACTTC.

The table lists this clone with a few counts. This chain connects TRBV5-6 to TRBJ2-1; 13 bases agree with TRBD2. This CDR3 is 17 amino acids long. Trimming cost V 3 bases and J 4 bases; bases outside gene matches: 7. CDR1 is SGHDT and CDR2 is YYEEEE in the germline V gene. CDR3: CASSSWTSGSLYNEQFF. Written as DNA, the CDR3 is TGTGCCAGCAGCTCCTGGACTAGCGGGAGTCTTTACAATGAGCAGTTCTTC.

For this clone: This sample includes further DNA sequences coding for the same CDR3. This sequence joins TRBV9 and TRBJ1-3; D is unresolved. CDR3 length: 13 residues. Germline V gene lookup returns CDR1 SGDLS and CDR2 YYNGEE. Deletions cut 2 bases from V and 4 bases from J, with 7 bases between. The CDR3 region has the DNA TGTGCCAGCAGCGTCAATTCAGGAAACACCATATATTTT. Amino acid sequence: CASSVNSGNTIYF.

V gene TRBV6-2 or TRBV6-3 combines with J gene TRBJ1-5, with a weak D call TRBD1 (5 bases). Germline V gene data show CDR1 as MNHEY and CDR2 as SVGEGT. This CDR3 spans 16 amino acids. Deletions cut 2 bases from V and 0 bases from J, with 11 bases between. CDR3 residues: CASSYDQGHSNQPQHF. CDR3 nucleotides: TGTGCCAGCAGTTACGACCAGGGCCATAGCAATCAGCCCCAGCATTTT.

The rearrangement joins TRBV6-5 to TRBJ2-2, with TRBD1 identical over 7 bases. Germline V gene sequence: CDR1 MNHEY, CDR2 SVGAGI. Trimming removed 8 bases from V and 4 bases from J; junction bases left unmatched: 4. The CDR3 sequence is 13 residues long. CDR3 in amino acids: CASQRDSTGELFF. The CDR3 nucleotides are TGTGCCAGCCAACGGGACAGCACCGGGGAGCTGTTTTTT.

The V gene is TRBV20-1, the J gene TRBJ2-5, with 8 bases fitting TRBD2. J lost 5 bases, V lost 7 bases, and 3 bases had no gene match. CDR3 size: 11 residues. Germline V CDR1 and CDR2: DFQATT, SNEGSKA (reference sequence). The CDR3 region is CSGLATETQYF. CDR3 DNA sequence: TGCAGTGGACTAGCGACCGAGACCCAGTACTTC.

As for this clone: In the same sample, other DNA sequences code for this CDR3. This chain joins TRBV5-1 and TRBJ1-4; TRBD1 aligns across 7 bases. Unmatched junction bases numbered 3, after V lost 4 bases and J lost 3 bases. This CDR3 spans 14 amino acids. CDR1 SGHRS and CDR2 YFSETQ come from the germline V gene. Here the CDR3 DNA reads TGCGCCAGCAGCCTCCAGGGGGCTAATGAAAAACTGTTTTTT. Residues: CASSLQGANEKLFF.

This clone was found once. The V call is TRBV19, the J call TRBJ2-5; D remains ambiguous. CDR1 is LNHDA, CDR2 SQIVND, per germline (reference sequence). The CDR3 loop spans 16 amino acids. V was pared by 1 base and J by 0 bases, with 12 bases between. CDR3 residues: CASSIGMLAYQETQYF. The DNA for the CDR3 is TGTGCCAGTAGTATAGGAATGCTCGCGTACCAAGAGACCCAGTACTTC. The full variable domain, in which reference TRBV19 and TRBJ2-5 provide the parts outside the CDR3, is DGGITQSPKYLFRKEGQNVTLSCEQNLNHDAMYWYRQDPGQGLRLIYYSQIVNDFQKGDIAEGYSVSREKKESFPLTVTSAQKNPTAFYLCASSIGMLAYQETQYFGPGTRLLVL.

The CDR3 coding sequence is TGTGCCAGCATAAAGGGGCTGAACACTGAAGCTTTCTTT. Translation gives CASIKGLNTEAFF. The V gene is TRBV2, the J gene TRBJ1-1, with D perhaps matching TRBD1 (5 bases). Germline V gene sequence: CDR1 SNHLY, CDR2 FYNNEI. The length of the CDR3 is 13 residues. V lost 7 bases and J lost 0, with 9 bases in between.